This T cell receptor (beta chain) was recovered during a study of cytomegalovirus exposure and HLA in healthy donors. Donors were nominally healthy when sampled, though unrecorded immune exposures were likely. 60 Vbeta and 13 Jbeta primers were used in PCR. The assay was immunoSEQ multiplex PCR, and TCRdb's table has in-frame clones only and misses some. The repertoire holds 60,000 or so clones, with 80% to 90% as singletons. Germline CDR1 is ENHRY and CDR2 is SYGVKD. With 10 bases removed from V and 5 bases from J, the gap between germline ends came to 17 bases. The CDR3 is made up of 13 amino acids.

V gene TRBV10-3 combines with J gene TRBJ1-1; D remains unclear. This TCR came from a man aged 25-45 years in good health and CMV-seropositive. What was sequenced was PBMCs. In nucleotides, the CDR3 is TGTGCCACCTCCTGGGCGGGAGGGACTGAAGCTTTCTTT. Translation: CATSWAGGTEAFF.